The 20 T cell receptor beta chains reported below all come from one sample, sequenced in a study of molecular identifiers for immune sequencing clone quantification. TCRdb analysed the PCR reads with MiXCR anew, one entry per CDR3 protein. The profile shows a few hundred thousand distinct CDR3 sequences, 20% to 25% of them singletons. The sample comprised naive CD8+ T cells from blood, with Jurkat cell RNA spiked in. Subset: FACS-sorted CD8+CD4-CCR7+CD45RA+ naive T cells. Source of these receptors: a human donor in good health. Some libraries in this study had Jurkat cell RNA spiked in.

This chain links TRBV4-3 with TRBJ1-2; 7 nucleotides match TRBD1. This CDR3 has 16 residues. Germline trimming cut 0 bases from V and 8 bases from J; bases unmatched to any gene: 12. The V gene's germline CDR1 is LGHNA and CDR2 YSLEER. In DNA form, the CDR3 reads TGCGCCAGCAGCCAAGAGAGGTGGGAGGGGGCTTGGGGCTACACCTTC. This sequence encodes CASSQERWEGAWGYTF.

In its sample, this clonotype was seen many times. This chain uses TRBV28 with TRBJ2-5, with TRBD1 identical over 12 bases. Per the germline V gene, CDR1 is MDHEN and CDR2 is SYDVKM. This CDR3 has 17 amino acids. J gave up 1 base and V 5 bases, and 8 bases lay outside the gene matches. The CDR3 loop is CASSPQPGQGAQETQYF. The CDR3, as DNA: TGTGCCAGCAGTCCACAACCGGGACAGGGGGCCCAAGAGACCCAGTACTTC.

To note about this clonotype: With a much larger clone just one base away, this may be a read error. This chain joins TRBV7-2 and TRBJ2-7; 9 bases align to TRBD2. Unmatched junction bases numbered 11, after V lost 3 bases and J lost 5 bases. The CDR3 is 16 amino acids. Germline V CDR1 and CDR2: SGHTA, FQGNSA. The CDR3 sequence: CASSLATSGFTDEQYF. CDR3 sequence (DNA): TGTGCCAGCAGCTTGGCGACTAGCGGCTTTACTGACGAGCAGTACTTC.

Regarding this clonotype: A junction boundary mismatches the germline segment, possibly from a read error. The chain uses TRBV13 and TRBJ1-5, with 9 nucleotides matching TRBD1. Germline assignment: CDR1 PRHDT and CDR2 FYEKMQ (reference sequence). The CDR3 spans 14 residues. CDR3 sequence (DNA): TGTGCCAGCGGCTTGGGGACAGGGAGTCAGCCCCAGCATTTT. Translation gives CASGLGTGSQPQHF.

The rearrangement uses TRBV14 and TRBJ2-7; D remains ambiguous. The ends were cut back, 4 bases at V and 1 base at J, with 8 bases in the middle. This CDR3 has 13 residues. Germline assignment: CDR1 SGHDN and CDR2 FVKESK. This CDR3 is CASSPFESYEQYF. CDR3 in DNA: TGTGCCAGCAGCCCCTTTGAATCCTACGAGCAGTACTTC.

This clonotype was observed a few times. The gene calls are TRBV5-6 and TRBJ2-1, with TRBD2 matching 15 bases. Germline CDR1 and CDR2: SGHDT and YYEEEE. CDR3 length equals 16 residues. The J segment lost 4 bases and the V segment lost 3 bases, leaving 2 bases of the junction unmatched. In DNA form, the CDR3 reads TGTGCCAGCAGCTGGGGGACTAGCGGGAGGTACAATGAGCAGTTCTTC. Residues: CASSWGTSGRYNEQFF.

This clonotype has more than one count but fewer than ten. V gene TRBV20-1 combines with J gene TRBJ1-6; 7 bases match TRBD1. V was pared by 0 bases and J by 2 bases, with 7 bases of the junction left unmatched. Germline V gene sequence: CDR1 DFQATT, CDR2 SNEGSKA (reference sequence). The CDR3 spans 17 residues. DNA of the CDR3: TGCAGTGCTAGAGATCAGGGGGTAGTAGCCTATAATTCACCCCTCCACTTT. Its protein product is CSARDQGVVAYNSPLHF.

This clonotype was detected ten times or more. The chain couples TRBV7-9 to TRBJ1-1, with D tentatively TRBD1 (5 bases). Germline V gene lookup returns CDR1 SEHNR and CDR2 FQNEAQ (reference sequence). CDR3 length equals 17 residues. Between the trimmed V and J ends, which lost 4 bases and 6 bases, there was a span of 24 bases. CDR3 amino acids: CASSSSFVRETFPEAFF. The CDR3 nucleotides are TGTGCCAGCAGCTCCAGCTTTGTCAGGGAAACCTTCCCTGAAGCTTTCTTT. Using reference TRBV7-9 and TRBJ1-1 for the parts outside the CDR3, the full variable domain is DTGVSQNPRHKITKRGQNVTFRCDPISEHNRLYWYRQTLGQGPEFLTYFQNEAQLEKSRLLSDRFSAERPKGSFSTLEIQRTEQGDSAMYLCASSSSFVRETFPEAFFGQGTRLTVV.

The table lists this clonotype with many counts. This sequence joins TRBV7-2 and TRBJ2-2; D uncertain. V was shortened by 5 bases and J by 6 bases, with 13 bases between the two germline ends. The germline V gene encodes CDR1 SGHTA and CDR2 FQGNSA. This CDR3 has 14 residues. The CDR3 spells CASSPSWLAGELFF. The CDR3 DNA sequence: TGTGCCAGCAGCCCTTCGTGGTTGGCCGGGGAGCTGTTTTTT.

At least ten counts were recorded for this clonotype. The chain joins TRBV7-9 to TRBJ2-7, with TRBD1 as a possible D gene (6 bases). Trimming took off 4 bases at V and 2 bases at J, with 12 bases between the two ends. This CDR3 contains 14 residues. The V gene's germline CDR1 is SEHNR and CDR2 FQNEAQ (reference sequence). The DNA of the CDR3 is TGTGCCAGCAGCTCCGGGGACAAGCCCTACGAGCAGTACTTC. It codes for CASSSGDKPYEQYF.

This clonotype was seen a handful of times. This chain links TRBV20-1 with TRBJ2-3, with D possibly being TRBD1 or TRBD2 (5 bases each). Trimming removed 6 bases at V and 3 bases at J, with 16 bases between. CDR3 length equals 14 residues. Germline CDR1 reads DFQATT; CDR2 reads SNEGSKA (reference sequence). CDR3 sequence (DNA): TGCAGTGCCGGGGACCCTACGGGGACAGATACGCAGTATTTT. Protein product: CSAGDPTGTDTQYF.

This clonotype turned up a few times. V and J are TRBV29-1 and TRBJ1-2; the match to TRBD1 covers 11 bases. CDR3 length equals 14 residues. Germline V gene data show CDR1 as SQVTM and CDR2 as ANQGSEA. V was clipped by 4 bases and J by 4 bases; unmatched bases: 5. In DNA, the CDR3 is TGCAGCGTTGGGGGACAGGGGGATGTCTATGGCTACACCTTC. This translates into CSVGGQGDVYGYTF. The full variable domain, with the rest looked up from reference TRBV29-1 and TRBJ1-2, is SAVISQKPSRDICQRGTSLTIQCQVDSQVTMMFWYRQQPGQSLTLIATANQGSEATYESGFVIDKFPISRPNLTFSTLTVSNMSPEDSSIYLCSVGGQGDVYGYTFGSGTRLTVV.

V gene TRBV30 combines with J gene TRBJ2-3; 8 bases are shared with TRBD2. The V gene end was trimmed by 0 bases and the J gene end by 1 base; junction bases not matched to a gene: 0. This CDR3 has 14 amino acids. Germline V lookup: CDR1 GTSNPN, CDR2 SVGIG (reference sequence). This CDR3 is CAWSVSGGTDTQYF. In DNA, the CDR3 is TGTGCCTGGAGTGTTAGCGGGGGCACAGATACGCAGTATTTT.

The rearrangement uses TRBV7-6 and TRBJ2-6, with D tentatively TRBD1 (6 bases). With 5 bases removed from V and 0 bases from J, the gap between germline ends came to 17 bases. Germline CDR1 SGHVS, CDR2 FNYEAQ. The CDR3 length is 18 residues. CDR3 sequence reads: CASSRFRQASSGANVLTF. DNA for the CDR3: TGTGCCAGCAGCCGTTTTAGACAGGCAAGCTCTGGGGCCAACGTCCTGACTTTC.

The rearrangement links TRBV9 to TRBJ1-1; D is uncertain. Germline values: CDR1 SGDLS, CDR2 YYNGEE. Deletions cut 0 bases from V and 0 bases from J, with 12 bases between. CDR3 length equals 16 residues. CDR3 loop: CASSVGGFGLNTEAFF. The DNA for the CDR3 is TGTGCCAGCAGCGTAGGAGGATTTGGATTGAACACTGAAGCTTTCTTT.

About this clonotype: A clone one base away is much larger, so this may be a read error. V is TRBV25-1 and J is TRBJ2-1; D is possibly TRBD2 (6 bases). Germline V CDR1 and CDR2: MGHDK, SYGVNS. This CDR3 is built from 15 residues. In DNA form, the CDR3 reads TGTGCCAGCAGTGATGAGGGCGGGAAGTACAATGATCAGTTCTTC. Encoded protein: CASSDEGGKYNDQFF.

The J gene is TRBJ1-5, the V gene TRBV6-5; 7 bases align to TRBD1. The ends lost 5 bases at V and 3 bases at J; junction bases unmatched: 7. Per germline, CDR1 MNHEY and CDR2 SVGAGI. The CDR3 runs to 15 residues. CDR3 nucleotide sequence: TGTGCCAGCAGTACAGGGGTCCATATCAATCAGCCCCAGCATTTT. Protein sequence: CASSTGVHINQPQHF.

This clonotype occurred many times. V and J are TRBV7-9 and TRBJ2-2; weak D call: TRBD2 (5 bases). The CDR3 spans 15 residues. Trimming shortened V by 10 bases and J by 4 bases, and 19 bases separated the two germline ends. Per the germline V gene, CDR1 is SEHNR and CDR2 is FQNEAQ (reference sequence). The CDR3 region has the DNA TGTGCCACCTCCCCCCAGGAGCGGACCACCGGGGAGCTGTTTTTT. It codes for CATSPQERTTGELFF.

The V gene is TRBV7-6, the J gene TRBJ1-1, with D perhaps TRBD1 (6 bases). Germline V CDR1 and CDR2: SGHVS, FNYEAQ. V was pared by 4 bases and J by 2 bases, with 20 bases between. The CDR3 totals 17 residues. The CDR3: CASSSVGGVRANTEAFF. CDR3 nucleotide sequence: TGTGCCAGCAGCTCAGTAGGGGGAGTAAGGGCAAACACTGAAGCTTTCTTT.

Turning to this clonotype: One base away lies a much larger clone, so this may be a sequencing read error. The chain combines TRBV13 with TRBJ2-2; 10 bases align to TRBD1. V shed 3 bases and J 4 bases; nucleotides not matched to a gene: 5. The CDR3 totals 16 residues. Germline-derived CDR1 and CDR2 are PRHDT and FYEKMQ (reference sequence). The CDR3 sequence: CASSFRDRGSTGELFF. In DNA, the CDR3 is TGTGCCAGCAGCTTCCGGGACAGGGGAAGCACCGGGGAGCTGTTTTTT. Together with reference TRBV13 and TRBJ2-2, the CDR3 gives the full variable domain: AAGVIQSPRHLIKEKRETATLKCYPIPRHDTVYWYQQGPGQDPQFLISFYEKMQSDKGSIPDRFSAQQFSDYHSELNMSSLELGDSALYFCASSFRDRGSTGELFFGEGSRLTVL.